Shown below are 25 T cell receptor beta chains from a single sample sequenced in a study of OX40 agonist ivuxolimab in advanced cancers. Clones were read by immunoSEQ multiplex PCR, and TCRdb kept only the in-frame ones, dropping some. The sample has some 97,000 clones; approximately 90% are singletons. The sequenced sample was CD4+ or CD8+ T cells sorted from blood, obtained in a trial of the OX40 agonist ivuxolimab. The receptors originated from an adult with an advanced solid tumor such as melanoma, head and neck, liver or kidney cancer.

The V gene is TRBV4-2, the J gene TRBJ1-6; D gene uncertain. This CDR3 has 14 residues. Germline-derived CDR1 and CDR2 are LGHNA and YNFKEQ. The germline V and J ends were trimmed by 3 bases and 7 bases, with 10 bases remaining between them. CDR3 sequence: CASSHALQNSPLHF. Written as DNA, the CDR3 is TGTGCCAGCAGCCACGCTCTACAGAATTCACCCCTCCACTTT.

The CDR3 sequence: CASSSGDSYNEQFF. In nucleotides, the CDR3 is TGCGCCAGCAGCTCCGGTGATTCCTACAATGAGCAGTTCTTC. The J gene is TRBJ2-1, the V gene TRBV5-1; D gene ambiguous. There are 14 residues in the CDR3. Germline V lookup: CDR1 SGHRS, CDR2 YFSETQ. The germline V and J ends were trimmed by 3 bases and 1 base, with 8 bases remaining between them.

This CDR3 is CASSSPGDLAKNIQYF. CDR3 nucleotides: TGTGCCAGCAGTTCCCCGGGGGATCTAGCCAAAAACATTCAGTACTTC. J is TRBJ2-4 and V is TRBV6-5; D is perhaps TRBD2 (6 bases). The CDR3 has 16 residues. V was cut by 4 bases and J by 0 bases, with 13 bases left in between. CDR1 is MNHEY, CDR2 SVGAGI, per germline.

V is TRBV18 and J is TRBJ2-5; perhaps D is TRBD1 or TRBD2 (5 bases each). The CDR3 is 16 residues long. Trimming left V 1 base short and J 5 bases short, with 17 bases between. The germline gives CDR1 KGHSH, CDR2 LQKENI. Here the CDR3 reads CASSPQSGRVGETQYF. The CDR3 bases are TGTGCCAGCTCACCACAATCGGGACGGGTAGGGGAGACCCAGTACTTC.

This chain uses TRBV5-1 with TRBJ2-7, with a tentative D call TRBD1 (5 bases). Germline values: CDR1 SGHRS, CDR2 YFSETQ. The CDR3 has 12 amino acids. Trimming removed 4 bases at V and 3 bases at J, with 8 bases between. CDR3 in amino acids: CASSQQGYEQYF. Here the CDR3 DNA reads TGCGCCAGCAGCCAGCAGGGCTACGAGCAGTACTTC.

CDR3 in amino acids: CASNSLAGPPGELFF. Here the CDR3 DNA reads TGTGCCAGCAACAGCTTGGCAGGGCCCCCCGGGGAGCTGTTTTTT. V and J are TRBV2 and TRBJ2-2; TRBD1 might be the D (5 bases). Trimming removed 7 bases at V and 6 bases at J, with 18 bases between. The CDR3 length is 15 residues. Germline V gene sequence: CDR1 SNHLY, CDR2 FYNNEI.

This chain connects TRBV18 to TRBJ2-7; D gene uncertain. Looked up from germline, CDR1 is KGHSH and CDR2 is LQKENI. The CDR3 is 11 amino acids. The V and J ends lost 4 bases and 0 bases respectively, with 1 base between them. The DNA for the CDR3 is TGTGCCAGCTCACTCTCCTACGAGCAGTACTTC. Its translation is CASSLSYEQYF.

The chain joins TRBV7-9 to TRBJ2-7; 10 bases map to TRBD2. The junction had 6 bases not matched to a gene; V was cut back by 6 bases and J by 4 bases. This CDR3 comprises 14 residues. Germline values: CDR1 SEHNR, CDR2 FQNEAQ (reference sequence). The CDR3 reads CASSYSGRIYEQYF. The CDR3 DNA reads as TGTGCCAGCAGTTATAGCGGGAGGATTTACGAGCAGTACTTC.

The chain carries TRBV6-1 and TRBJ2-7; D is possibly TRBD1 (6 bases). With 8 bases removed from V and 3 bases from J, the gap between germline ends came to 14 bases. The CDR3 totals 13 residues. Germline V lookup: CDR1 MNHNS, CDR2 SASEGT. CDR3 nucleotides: TGTGCCAGCGGGAGACAGGCATTCTACGAGCAGTACTTC. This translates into CASGRQAFYEQYF.

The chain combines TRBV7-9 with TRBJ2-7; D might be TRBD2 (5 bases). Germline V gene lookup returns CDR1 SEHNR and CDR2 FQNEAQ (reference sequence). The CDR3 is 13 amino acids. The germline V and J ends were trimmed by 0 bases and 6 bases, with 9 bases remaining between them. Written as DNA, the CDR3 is TGTGCCAGCAGCTTAGCGGGAGTAGGCGAGCAGTACTTC. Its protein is CASSLAGVGEQYF. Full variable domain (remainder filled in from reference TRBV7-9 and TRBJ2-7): DTGVSQNPRHKITKRGQNVTFRCDPISEHNRLYWYRQTLGQGPEFLTYFQNEAQLEKSRLLSDRFSAERPKGSFSTLEIQRTEQGDSAMYLCASSLAGVGEQYFGPGTRLTVT.

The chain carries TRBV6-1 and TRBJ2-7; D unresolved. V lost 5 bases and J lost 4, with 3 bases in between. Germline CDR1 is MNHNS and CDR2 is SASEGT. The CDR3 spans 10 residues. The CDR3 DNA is TGTGCCAGCAGTAATTACGAGCAGTACTTC. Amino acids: CASSNYEQYF.

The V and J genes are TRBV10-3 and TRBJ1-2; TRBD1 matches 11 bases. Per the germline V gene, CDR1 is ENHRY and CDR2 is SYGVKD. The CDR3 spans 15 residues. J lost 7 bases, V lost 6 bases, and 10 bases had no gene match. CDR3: CAISALDRGQGGYTF. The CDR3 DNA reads TGTGCCATCAGCGCTTTGGACAGGGGGCAGGGTGGCTACACCTTC.

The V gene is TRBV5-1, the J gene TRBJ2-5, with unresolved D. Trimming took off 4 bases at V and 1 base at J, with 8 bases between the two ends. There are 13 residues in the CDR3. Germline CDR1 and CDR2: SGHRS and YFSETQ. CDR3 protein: CASSLRTQETQYF. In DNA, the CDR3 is TGCGCCAGCAGCCTAAGGACCCAAGAGACCCAGTACTTC.

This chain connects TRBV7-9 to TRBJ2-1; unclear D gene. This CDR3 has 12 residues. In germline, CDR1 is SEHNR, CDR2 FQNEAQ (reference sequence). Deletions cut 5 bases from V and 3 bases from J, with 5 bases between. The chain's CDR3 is CASSLNYNEQFF. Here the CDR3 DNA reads TGTGCCAGCAGCCTGAACTACAATGAGCAGTTCTTC. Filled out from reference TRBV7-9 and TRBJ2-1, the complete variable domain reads DTGVSQNPRHKITKRGQNVTFRCDPISEHNRLYWYRQTLGQGPEFLTYFQNEAQLEKSRLLSDRFSAERPKGSFSTLEIQRTEQGDSAMYLCASSLNYNEQFFGPGTRLTVL.

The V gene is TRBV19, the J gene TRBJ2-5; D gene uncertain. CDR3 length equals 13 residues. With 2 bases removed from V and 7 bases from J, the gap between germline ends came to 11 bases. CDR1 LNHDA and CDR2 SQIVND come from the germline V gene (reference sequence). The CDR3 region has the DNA TGTGCCAGTAGTATAAAGCCCCCAGGGACCCAGTACTTC. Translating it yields CASSIKPPGTQYF.

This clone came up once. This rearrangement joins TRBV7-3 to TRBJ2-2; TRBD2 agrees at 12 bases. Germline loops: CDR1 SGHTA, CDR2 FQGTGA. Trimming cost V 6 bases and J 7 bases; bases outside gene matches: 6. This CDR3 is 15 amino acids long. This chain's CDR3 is CASSPSGRGVGELFF. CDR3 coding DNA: TGTGCCAGCAGTCCTAGCGGGAGGGGAGTCGGGGAGCTGTTTTTT. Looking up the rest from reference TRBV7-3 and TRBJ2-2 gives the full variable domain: GAGVSQTPSNKVTEKGKYVELRCDPISGHTALYWYRQSLGQGPEFLIYFQGTGAADDSGLPNDRFFAVRPEGSVSTLKIQRTERGDSAVYLCASSPSGRGVGELFFGEGSRLTVL.

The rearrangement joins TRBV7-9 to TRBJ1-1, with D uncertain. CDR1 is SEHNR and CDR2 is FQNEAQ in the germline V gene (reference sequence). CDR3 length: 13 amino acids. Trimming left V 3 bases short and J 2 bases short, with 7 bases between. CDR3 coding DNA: TGTGCCAGCAGCTTTACAGTCAACACTGAAGCTTTCTTT. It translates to CASSFTVNTEAFF.

The CDR3 DNA follows: TGTGCCAGCAGTTTGGGGGGCAGAAGTCAGCCCCAGCATTTT. This sequence encodes CASSLGGRSQPQHF. This chain joins TRBV28 and TRBJ1-5, with a possible D match to TRBD1 (6 bases). The CDR3 is 14 amino acids. V lost 3 bases and J lost 6, with 12 bases in between. From germline, CDR1 is MDHEN and CDR2 SYDVKM.

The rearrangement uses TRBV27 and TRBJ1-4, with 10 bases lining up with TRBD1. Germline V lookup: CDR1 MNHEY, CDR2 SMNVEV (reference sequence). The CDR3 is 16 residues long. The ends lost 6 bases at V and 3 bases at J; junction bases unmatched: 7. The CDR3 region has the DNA TGTGCCAGCAGCCCGGGACAGGGGTCACCTAATGAAAAACTGTTTTTT. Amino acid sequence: CASSPGQGSPNEKLFF.

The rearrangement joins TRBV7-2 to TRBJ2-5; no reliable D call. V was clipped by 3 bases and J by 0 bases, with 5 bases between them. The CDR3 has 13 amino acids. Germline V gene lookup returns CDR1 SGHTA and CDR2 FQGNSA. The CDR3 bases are TGTGCCAGCAGCTTTACTTACCAAGAGACCCAGTACTTC. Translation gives CASSFTYQETQYF.

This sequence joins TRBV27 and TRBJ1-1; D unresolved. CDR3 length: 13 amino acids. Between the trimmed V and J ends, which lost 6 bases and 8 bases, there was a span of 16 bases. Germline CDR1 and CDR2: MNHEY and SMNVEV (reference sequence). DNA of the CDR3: TGTGCCAGCAGGCCTGGGGAGGGTAGGGAAGCTTTCTTT. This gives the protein CASRPGEGREAFF.

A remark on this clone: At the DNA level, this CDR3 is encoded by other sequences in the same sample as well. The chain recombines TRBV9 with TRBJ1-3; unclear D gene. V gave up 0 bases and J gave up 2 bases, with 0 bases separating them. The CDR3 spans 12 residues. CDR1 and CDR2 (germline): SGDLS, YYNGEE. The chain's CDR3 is CASSVAGNTIYF. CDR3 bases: TGTGCCAGCAGCGTAGCTGGAAACACCATATATTTT.

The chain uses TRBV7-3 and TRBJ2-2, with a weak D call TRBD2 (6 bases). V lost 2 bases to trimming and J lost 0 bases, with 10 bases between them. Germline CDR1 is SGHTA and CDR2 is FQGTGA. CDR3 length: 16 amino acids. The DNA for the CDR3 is TGTGCCAGCAGCTTAGCCGGGAGTGCGAACACCGGGGAGCTGTTTTTT. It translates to CASSLAGSANTGELFF.

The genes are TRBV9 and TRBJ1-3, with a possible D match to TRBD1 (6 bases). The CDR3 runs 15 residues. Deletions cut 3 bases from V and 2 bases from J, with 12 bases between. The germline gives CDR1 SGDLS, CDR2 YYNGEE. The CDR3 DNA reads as TGTGCCAGCAGCGCAACAGGGTCTCCTGGAAACACCATATATTTT. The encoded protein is CASSATGSPGNTIYF. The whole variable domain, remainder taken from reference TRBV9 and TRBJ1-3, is DSGVTQTPKHLITATGQRVTLRCSPRSGDLSVYWYQQSLDQGLQFLIQYYNGEERAKGNILERFSAQQFPDLHSELNLSSLELGDSALYFCASSATGSPGNTIYFGEGSWLTVV.

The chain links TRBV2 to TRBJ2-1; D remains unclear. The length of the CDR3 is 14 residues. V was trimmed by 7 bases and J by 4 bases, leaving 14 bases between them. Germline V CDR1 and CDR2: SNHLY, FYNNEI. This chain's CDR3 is CASMGNTDYNEQFF. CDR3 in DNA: TGTGCCAGCATGGGGAATACAGATTACAATGAGCAGTTCTTC.